Listed below are T cell receptor beta chains from one sample, sequenced in a study of a mutant IDH1 vaccine in newly diagnosed glioma. Some clones are missing from TCRdb's copy, which holds only in-frame ones; the method was immunoSEQ multiplex PCR. The sample has around 59,000 clones; 91% are singletons. The sequenced sample was PBMCs, obtained from a glioma patient treated with radiotherapy, temozolomide or both. The receptors stem from a man in his fifties or sixties with glioma. Each CDR3 is given with its conserved first and last residue. A D gene is named only where the DNA matches it firmly. Only part of the rows carry a size: once, few, many, or a class if the clone is expanded.

-	TRBV5-1	-	TRBJ2-3	TGCGCCAGCAGCTTGGTTCCCGCGACTCCCACAGATACGCAGTATTTT	CASSLVPATPTDTQYF
-	TRBV6-1	-	TRBJ1-1	TGTGCCAGCATGAGGGAGGGGGGGACCACTGAAGCTTTCTTT	CASMREGGTTEAFF
-	TRBV10-3	-	TRBJ2-2	TGTGCCACCACCGGTGGGAATACAGGTAGCGGGGAGCTGTTTTTT	CATTGGNTGSGELFF
-	TRBV5-6	TRBD2	TRBJ2-3	TGTGCCAGCAGACCCCGCGGGACTAGCGGGGGGGGGACAGATACGCAGTATTTT	CASRPRGTSGGGTDTQYF
-	TRBV4-2	TRBD1	TRBJ2-7	TGTGCCAGCAGCCAAGGGACAGGGAGCTCCTACGAGCAGTACTTC	CASSQGTGSSYEQYF
once	TRBV5-6	-	TRBJ1-3	TGTGCCAGCAGCTTGGGGGGTGCTGGAAACACCATATATTTT	CASSLGGAGNTIYF
-	TRBV27	-	TRBJ1-1	TGTGCCAGCAGTTCCCGGCCCCGGAGGGAAACTGAAGCTTTCTTT	CASSSRPRRETEAFF
-	TRBV12-5	-	TRBJ1-6	TGTGCTAGTGGGTACGGTCAGGGAATAGGAGAACTCCACTTT	CASGYGQGIGELHF
-	TRBV5-1	TRBD1	TRBJ2-7	TGCGCCAGCAGTTCACAGGGGGCCGCCGTCCTACGCGAGCAGTACTTC	CASSSQGAAVLREQYF
-	TRBV7-2	-	TRBJ2-1	TGTGCCAGCAGCTTAAGGCGTTTCACAGTTGATTCCTACAATGAGCAGTTCTTC	CASSLRRFTVDSYNEQFF
-	TRBV6-1	TRBD2	TRBJ2-7	TGTGCCAGCAGTGAAGCGAGCGGGGGGAGGTACGAGCAGTACTTC	CASSEASGGRYEQYF
-	TRBV7-9	-	TRBJ1-1	TGTGCCAGCAGCCAGGACAGTTACACTGAAGCTTTCTTT	CASSQDSYTEAFF
-	TRBV5-1	TRBD2	TRBJ2-1	TGCGCCAGCAGACCCAGAGCGGGAGGGCCAACCCTAAGCTCCTACAATGAGCAGTTCTTC	CASRPRAGGPTLSSYNEQFF
-	TRBV5-1	TRBD2	TRBJ2-5	TGCGCCAGCAGCCAACTAGCGGGGGCCACTGGAGGTGGGCAGTACTTC	CASSQLAGATGGGQYF